The T cell receptor (beta chain) under discussion was sequenced for a study of radiotherapy plus CTLA-4 blockade in lung cancer (dated by TCRdb to 2017 to 2018). Concerning the study at large: Among the enrolled patients, about 19% had an objective response, and about 30% reached disease control.

General conclusions and limits of the study: After treatment with radiotherapy and ipilimumab, TCR clones that originated in tumors expanded in peripheral blood. Increased serum interferon-beta after radiation, together with early dynamic changes in blood T cell clones, were reported to be the strongest predictors of response.

Focal radiation therapy combined with CTLA-4 blockade (ipilimumab) was tested in patients with chemo-refractory metastatic non-small-cell lung cancer. Based on the germline V gene (reference sequence), the CDR1 and CDR2 sequences are SSHAT and FNYEAQ. The CDR3 runs 16 residues from the cysteine to the phenylalanine. Of the read, only the CDR3 DNA is kept; its 48 bases are in frame from base 1. The library relied on the immunoSEQ multiplex PCR assay. Not all clones reach the TCRdb copy of this immuneACCESS table, which keeps in-frame sequences only. Checked studies attribute under half of the gap to unresolved V genes and leave the rest unexplained. This sample holds roughly 100,000 clones; approximately 82% were observed only once. The top ten hold over 20% of the sample. A remark on this clone: Its binding antigen is unknown. At one end, the junction sequence differs from germline, possibly due to a read error.

The TCR comes from a human donor with non-small cell lung cancer that progressed on radiotherapy plus ipilimumab. The rearranged chain carries TRBV7-7 and TRBJ2-2; 8 central bases correspond to TRBD1. The specimen was peripheral blood, collected from a patient treated with radiotherapy plus ipilimumab. Here the CDR3 is given as CASSTATGGNTGELFF. The nucleotide sequence is given as TGTGCTAGCAGCACCGCCACAGGGGGTAACACCGGGGAGCTGTTTTTT.